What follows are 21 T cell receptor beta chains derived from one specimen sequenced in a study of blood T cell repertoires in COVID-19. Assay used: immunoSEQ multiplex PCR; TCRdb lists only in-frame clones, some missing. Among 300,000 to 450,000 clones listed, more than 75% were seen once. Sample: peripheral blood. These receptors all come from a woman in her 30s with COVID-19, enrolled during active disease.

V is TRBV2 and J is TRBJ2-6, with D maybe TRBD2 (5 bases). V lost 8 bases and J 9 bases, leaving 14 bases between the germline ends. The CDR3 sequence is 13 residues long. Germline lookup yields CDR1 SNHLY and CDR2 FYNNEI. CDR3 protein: CASGASQFNVLTF. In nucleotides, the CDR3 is TGTGCCAGCGGAGCTAGCCAATTCAACGTCCTGACTTTC.

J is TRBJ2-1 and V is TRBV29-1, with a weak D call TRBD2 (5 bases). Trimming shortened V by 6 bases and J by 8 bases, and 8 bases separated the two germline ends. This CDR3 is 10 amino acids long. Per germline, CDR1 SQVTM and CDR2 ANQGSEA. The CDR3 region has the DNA TGCAGCGTAACTAGGTATGAGCAGTTCTTC. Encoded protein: CSVTRYEQFF.

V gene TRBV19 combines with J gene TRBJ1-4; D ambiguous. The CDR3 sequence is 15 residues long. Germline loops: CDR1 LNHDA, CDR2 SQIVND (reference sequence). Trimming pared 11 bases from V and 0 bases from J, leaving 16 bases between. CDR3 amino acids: CASRRTPATNEKLFF. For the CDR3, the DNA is TGTGCCTCTCGGAGAACTCCAGCAACTAATGAAAAACTGTTTTTT.

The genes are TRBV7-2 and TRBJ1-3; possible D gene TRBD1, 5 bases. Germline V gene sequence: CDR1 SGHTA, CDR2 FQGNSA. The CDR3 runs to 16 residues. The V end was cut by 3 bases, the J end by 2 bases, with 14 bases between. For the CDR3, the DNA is TGTGCCAGCAGCTTGGCTAGGGGAGGGACTGGAAACACCATATATTTT. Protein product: CASSLARGGTGNTIYF.

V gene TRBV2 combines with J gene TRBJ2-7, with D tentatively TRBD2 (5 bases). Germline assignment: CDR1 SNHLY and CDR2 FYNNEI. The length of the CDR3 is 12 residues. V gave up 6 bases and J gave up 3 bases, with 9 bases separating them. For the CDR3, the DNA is TGTGCCAGCAGGTACGCGGGCTACGAGCAGTACTTC. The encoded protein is CASRYAGYEQYF.

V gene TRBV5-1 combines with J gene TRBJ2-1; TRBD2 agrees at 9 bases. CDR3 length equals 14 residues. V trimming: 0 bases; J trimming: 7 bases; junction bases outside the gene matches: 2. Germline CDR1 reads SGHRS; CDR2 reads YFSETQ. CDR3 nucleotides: TGCGCCAGCAGCTTGGGACTAGCGGATAATGAGCAGTTCTTC. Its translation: CASSLGLADNEQFF.

DNA of the CDR3: TGCGCCAGCAGTGAGTCGAGGGACAGAATCACTGAAGCTTTCTTT. This translates into CASSESRDRITEAFF. This chain links TRBV10-1 with TRBJ1-1; 7 positions match TRBD1. The CDR3 loop spans 15 amino acids. Trimming removed 0 bases from V and 4 bases from J; junction bases left unmatched: 5. Germline CDR1 reads WNHNN; CDR2 reads SYGVQD (reference sequence).

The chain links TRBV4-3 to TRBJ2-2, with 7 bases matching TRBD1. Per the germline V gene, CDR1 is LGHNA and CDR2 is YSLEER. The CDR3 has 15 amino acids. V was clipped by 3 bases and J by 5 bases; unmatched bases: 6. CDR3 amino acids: CASSQQGQHTGELFF. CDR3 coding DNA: TGCGCCAGCAGCCAGCAGGGACAGCATACCGGGGAGCTGTTTTTT.

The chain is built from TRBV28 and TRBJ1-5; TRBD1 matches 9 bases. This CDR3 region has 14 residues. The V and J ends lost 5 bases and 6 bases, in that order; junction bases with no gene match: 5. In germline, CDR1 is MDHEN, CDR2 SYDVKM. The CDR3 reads CASSPTGGGQPQHF. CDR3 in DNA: TGTGCCAGCAGTCCAACAGGGGGCGGTCAGCCCCAGCATTTT.

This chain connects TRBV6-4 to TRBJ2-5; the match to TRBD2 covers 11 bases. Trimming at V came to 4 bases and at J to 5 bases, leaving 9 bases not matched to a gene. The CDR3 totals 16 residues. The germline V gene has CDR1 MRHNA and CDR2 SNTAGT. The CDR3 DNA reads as TGTGCCAGCAGTGCCCAGACTAGCGGGATTCGGGAGACCCAGTACTTC. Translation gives CASSAQTSGIRETQYF.

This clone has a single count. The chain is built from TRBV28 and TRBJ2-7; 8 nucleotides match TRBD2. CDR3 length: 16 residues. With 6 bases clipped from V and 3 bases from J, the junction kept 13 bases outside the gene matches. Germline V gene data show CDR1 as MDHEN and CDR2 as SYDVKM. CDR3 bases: TGTGCCAGCAGAACCTCCGGGACTAGGGGCTTCTACGAGCAGTACTTC. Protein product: CASRTSGTRGFYEQYF.

The CDR3 reads CASSLLLRESNEQFF. The CDR3 nucleotides are TGTGCCAGCAGCTTGCTCCTGCGGGAGAGCAATGAGCAGTTCTTC. The chain links TRBV5-6 to TRBJ2-1; 7 nucleotides line up with TRBD2. V shed 1 base and J 6 bases; nucleotides not matched to a gene: 7. Per the germline V gene, CDR1 is SGHDT and CDR2 is YYEEEE. The length of the CDR3 is 15 residues.

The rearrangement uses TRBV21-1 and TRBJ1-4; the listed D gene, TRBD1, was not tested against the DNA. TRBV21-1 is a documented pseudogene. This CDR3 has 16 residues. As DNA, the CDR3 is TGTGCCAGCAAAAAAAAAGGACAGCGCGGGAATGAAAAACTGTTTTTT. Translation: CASKKKGQRGNEKLFF.

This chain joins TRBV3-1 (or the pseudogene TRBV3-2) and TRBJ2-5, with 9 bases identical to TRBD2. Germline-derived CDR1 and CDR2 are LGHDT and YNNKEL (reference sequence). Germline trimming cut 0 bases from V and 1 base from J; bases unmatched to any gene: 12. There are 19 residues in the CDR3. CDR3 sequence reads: CASSQDKLAVAGAQETQYF. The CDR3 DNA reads TGTGCCAGCAGCCAAGATAAATTGGCGGTAGCGGGAGCCCAAGAGACCCAGTACTTC.

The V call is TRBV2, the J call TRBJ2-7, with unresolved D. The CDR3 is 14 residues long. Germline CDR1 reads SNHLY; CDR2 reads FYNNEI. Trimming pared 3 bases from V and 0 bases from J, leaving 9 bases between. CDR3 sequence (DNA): TGTGCCAGCAGTGATCGAGTCGCCTCCTACGAGCAGTACTTC. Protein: CASSDRVASYEQYF.

CDR3 sequence (DNA): TGTGCCTCTCAGGGGTCAAACCGAGCCTACGAGCAGTACTTC. This codes for CASQGSNRAYEQYF. V usage is TRBV30 and J usage is TRBJ2-7; a possible D gene is TRBD1 (6 bases). In germline, CDR1 is GTSNPN, CDR2 SVGIG (reference sequence). The CDR3 sequence is 14 residues long. Trimming removed 7 bases at V and 2 bases at J, with 18 bases between.

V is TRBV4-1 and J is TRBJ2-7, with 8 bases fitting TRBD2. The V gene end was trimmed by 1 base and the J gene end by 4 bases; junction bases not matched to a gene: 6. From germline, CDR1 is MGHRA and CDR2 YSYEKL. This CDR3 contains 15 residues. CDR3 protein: CASSQGTSLQYEQYF. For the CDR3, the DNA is TGCGCCAGCAGCCAAGGGACTAGCTTACAATACGAGCAGTACTTC.

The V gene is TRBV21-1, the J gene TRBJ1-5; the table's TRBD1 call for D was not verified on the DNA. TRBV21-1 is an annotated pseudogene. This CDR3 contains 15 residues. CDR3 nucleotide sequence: TGTGCCAGCAGCAAAGGGCAGGATTTCAATCAGCCCCAGCATTTT. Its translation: CASSKGQDFNQPQHF.

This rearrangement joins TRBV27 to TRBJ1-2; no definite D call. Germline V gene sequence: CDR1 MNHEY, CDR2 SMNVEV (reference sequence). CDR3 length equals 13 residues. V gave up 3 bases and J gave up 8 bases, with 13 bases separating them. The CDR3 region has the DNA TGTGCCAGCAGTTTTTCCTCCCTGCGAGGCTACACCTTC. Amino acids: CASSFSSLRGYTF.

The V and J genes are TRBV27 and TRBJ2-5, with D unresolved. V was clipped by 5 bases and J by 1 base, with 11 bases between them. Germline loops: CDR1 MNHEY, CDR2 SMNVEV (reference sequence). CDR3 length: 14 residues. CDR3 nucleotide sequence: TGTGCCAGCAGTCCGCCGAGGAGCCAAGAGACCCAGTACTTC. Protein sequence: CASSPPRSQETQYF.

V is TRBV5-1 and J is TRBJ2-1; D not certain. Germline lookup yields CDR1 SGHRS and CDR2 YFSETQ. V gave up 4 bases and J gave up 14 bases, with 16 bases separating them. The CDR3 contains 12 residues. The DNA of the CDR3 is TGCGCCAGCAGCCGCCTGAGTGAAGAGGAGTTCTTC. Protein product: CASSRLSEEEFF.